Below, 11 T cell receptor beta chains from the same sample are listed, as sequenced in a study of blood T cells in healthy people across ages. Using a J-beta primer mix together with a sample-barcoded 5' primer, a second PCR was run for roughly 6 to 12 cycles. Each CDR3 protein gets one entry after TCRdb re-called the 5' RACE reads with MiXCR. The data contain more than 750,000 distinct CDR3 sequences, about 27% of them singletons. This sample was shared with a second study, whose subject was T cells of mothers and their children.

Sequenced: blood. The receptors were gathered from a woman aged 40 to 50 in good health.

This sequence joins TRBV2 and TRBJ2-5; D might be TRBD2 (6 bases). CDR1 and CDR2 (germline): SNHLY, FYNNEI. V was shortened by 5 bases and J by 2 bases, with 12 bases between the two germline ends. The CDR3 contains 14 residues. DNA of the CDR3: TGTGCCAGCAGTAGGGACTCGCCTCAAGAGACCCAGTACTTC. Protein sequence: CASSRDSPQETQYF.

This clonotype has just a few counts. V and J are TRBV20-1 and TRBJ1-6; D possibly corresponds to TRBD1 (6 bases). This CDR3 comprises 16 residues. Trimming stripped 3 bases from V and 0 bases from J, with 12 bases between. The germline V gene encodes CDR1 DFQATT and CDR2 SNEGSKA (reference sequence). The CDR3 spells CSARGHLSSYNSPLHF. CDR3 nucleotide sequence: TGCAGTGCTAGGGGACACCTGAGCTCCTATAATTCACCCCTCCACTTT.

This sequence joins TRBV7-9 and TRBJ2-7, with D perhaps being TRBD1 or TRBD2 (6 bases each). The CDR3 totals 14 residues. The V end was cut by 5 bases, the J end by 10 bases, with 21 bases between. Germline V gene data show CDR1 as SEHNR and CDR2 as FQNEAQ (reference sequence). CDR3 in DNA: TGTGCCAGCAGCCCCGGTCGGGGGACACCATCTCAGTACTTC. The encoded protein is CASSPGRGTPSQYF.

About this clonotype itself: This may be a read error, as it is one base from a much larger clone. The chain links TRBV15 to TRBJ2-1; no reliable D call. The germline gives CDR1 LNHNV, CDR2 YYDKDF (reference sequence). The V end lost 1 base, the J end lost 10 bases, and 5 bases lay between the germline ends. The CDR3 totals 11 residues. Written as DNA, the CDR3 is TGTGCCACCAGCAGAGGACACGAGCAGTTCTTC. This encodes CATSRGHEQFF. The full variable domain, rest sourced from reference TRBV15 and TRBJ2-1, is DAMVIQNPRYQVTQFGKPVTLSCSQTLNHNVMYWYQQKSSQAPKLLFHYYDKDFNNEADTPDNFQSRRPNTSFCFLDIRSPGLGDTAMYLCATSRGHEQFFGPGTRLTVL.

This sequence joins TRBV18 and TRBJ2-4; 7 nucleotides match TRBD1. The J call may be in error: the DNA end matches TRBJ2-7 better. The CDR3 has 15 residues. CDR1 and CDR2 (germline): KGHSH, LQKENI. CDR3 nucleotide sequence: TGTGCCAGCTCACCACAGCAGGGGGACCACTACGAGCAGTACTTC. It specifies CASSPQQGDHYEQYF.

This chain links TRBV28 with TRBJ1-1; D might be TRBD1 (5 bases). The CDR3 runs to 14 residues. The germline V and J ends were trimmed by 7 bases and 10 bases, with 22 bases remaining between them. Germline V lookup: CDR1 MDHEN, CDR2 SYDVKM. CDR3 nucleotide sequence: TGTGCCAGCAATACCGCTCAGGGTTTCGCTGGAGCTTTCTTT. This codes for CASNTAQGFAGAFF.

V usage is TRBV6-5 and J usage is TRBJ1-1; no clear D. Germline CDR1 and CDR2: MNHEY and SVGAGI. V lost 6 bases and J lost 5, with 13 bases in between. CDR3 length: 13 residues. This CDR3 reads CASSITPRTEAFF. The CDR3 coding sequence is TGTGCCAGCAGCATAACCCCACGGACTGAAGCTTTCTTT.

To note about this clonotype: This clone may be a read error of a much larger clone one base away. The chain joins TRBV29-1 to TRBJ1-2; 8 bases map to TRBD1. Trimming removed 5 bases from V and 8 bases from J; junction bases left unmatched: 13. The CDR3 consists of 14 residues. Per the germline V gene, CDR1 is SQVTM and CDR2 is ANQGSEA. In DNA form, the CDR3 reads TGCAGCGTTACCAACGGGACAGGATGGGACGGCTACACCTTC. This gives the protein CSVTNGTGWDGYTF.

This chain links TRBV7-2 with TRBJ1-1, with no clear D. In germline, CDR1 is SGHTA, CDR2 FQGNSA. V lost 5 bases and J 3 bases, leaving 10 bases between the germline ends. The CDR3 loop spans 13 amino acids. The CDR3, as DNA: TGTGCCAGCAGCAACTCAAGGGACACTGAAGCTTTCTTT. Its protein product is CASSNSRDTEAFF. Using reference TRBV7-2 and TRBJ1-1 for the parts outside the CDR3, the full variable domain is GAGVSQSPSNKVTEKGKDVELRCDPISGHTALYWYRQSLGQGLEFLIYFQGNSAPDKSGLPSDRFSAERTGGSVSTLTIQRTQQEDSAVYLCASSNSRDTEAFFGQGTRLTVV.

The genes are TRBV11-2 and TRBJ1-2, with 7 bases matching TRBD1. V trimming: 5 bases; J trimming: 2 bases; junction bases outside the gene matches: 8. This CDR3 region has 15 residues. CDR1 and CDR2 (germline): SGHAT, FQNNGV. The DNA of the CDR3 is TGTGCCAGCAGCATAGGGGGCAGCGTAAACTATGGCTACACCTTC. It yields the protein CASSIGGSVNYGYTF.

This clonotype has ten or more counts. The chain carries TRBV5-1 and TRBJ2-7; 7 nucleotides agree with TRBD1. The germline V gene has CDR1 SGHRS and CDR2 YFSETQ. The CDR3 sequence is 16 residues long. Trimming removed 5 bases from V and 4 bases from J; junction bases left unmatched: 15. CDR3 protein: CASSLGSGTASYEQYF. Written as DNA, the CDR3 is TGCGCCAGCAGTCTGGGGTCTGGGACAGCCTCTTACGAGCAGTACTTC.